This T cell receptor (beta chain) was retrieved from a study of cytomegalovirus exposure and HLA in healthy donors. In the study overall: Genetic ancestry analysis placed over 65% of the roughly 400 donors that were genotyped in the Caucasian-associated cluster. Findings and limits, study-wide: In terms of immune exposure information, only CMV serostatus was available. Using a false discovery rate of 0.05, a later analysis showed that 15,000 to 20,000 TCR beta sequences were associated with HLA alleles.

A note on this clone: The antigen is not known.

Vbeta (60) and Jbeta (13) primers were used in the PCR. Libraries were prepared by immunoSEQ multiplex PCR; TCRdb keeps only in-frame clonotypes and omits some of them. The sample holds approximately 120,000 clones; approximately 80% are singletons and the top ten take less than 2%. Trimming took 0 bases from V and 1 from J; bases not matched to a gene: 1. Germline V gene data show CDR1 as LNHNV and CDR2 as YYDKDF (reference sequence). This CDR3 is built from 16 residues. Everyone who donated was a healthy bone marrow donor. The sequence came from a man in his forties or fifties in good health and CMV-seronegative. The sequenced sample was PBMCs. V and J are TRBV15 and TRBJ2-3; TRBD2 agrees at 10 bases. The CDR3 spells CATSRDLAGGTDTQYF. The CDR3 DNA sequence: TGTGCCACCAGCAGAGACCTAGCGGGGGGCACAGATACGCAGTATTTT.